Each of the 4 T cell receptor beta chains below was sequenced from the same sample in a study of CD8 T cell repertoires and HIV-1 epitope variants. The data were produced by immunoSEQ multiplex PCR, yet TCRdb's version contains in-frame clones alone and is incomplete. The sample has fewer than 7,000 clones, around 73% seen once. Antigens of these TCRs are unknown. The source material was cultured CD8+ T cells derived from PBMCs. The receptor set was obtained from a male donor with HIV.

The chain has TRBV15 and TRBJ1-2; D perhaps matches TRBD1 (5 bases). The CDR3 has 15 residues. Trimming took 1 base from V and 3 from J, leaving 12 bases between them. In germline, CDR1 is LNHNV, CDR2 YYDKDF (reference sequence). The chain's CDR3 is CATSRAGDGDYGYTF. CDR3 nucleotides: TGTGCCACCAGCAGAGCGGGGGATGGAGACTATGGCTACACCTTC.

A few counts support this clone. The chain is built from TRBV6-6 and TRBJ2-1; the D is unclear. Trimming stripped 6 bases from V and 3 bases from J, with 9 bases between. Looked up from germline, CDR1 is MNHNY and CDR2 is SVGAGI (reference sequence). This CDR3 contains 13 residues. The CDR3 nucleotides are TGTGCCAGCAGAAGAGACGACTACAATGAGCAGTTCTTC. It translates to CASRRDDYNEQFF.

This rearrangement joins TRBV5-6 to TRBJ2-7; D call uncertain. V lost 2 bases, J lost 2 bases, and 5 bases lay in between. The CDR3 loop spans 12 amino acids. The germline V gene encodes CDR1 SGHDT and CDR2 YYEEEE. Here the CDR3 DNA reads TGTGCCAGCAGCTTCGACACCTACGAGCAGTACTTC. This encodes CASSFDTYEQYF.

V is TRBV10-2 and J is TRBJ1-2; D may be TRBD1 (5 bases). Deletions cut 2 bases from V and 6 bases from J, with 13 bases between. Germline CDR1 reads WSHSY; CDR2 reads SAAADI. CDR3 size: 14 residues. This CDR3 is CASSEVGEYDGYTF. In DNA, the CDR3 is TGCGCCAGCAGTGAGGTAGGGGAGTACGATGGCTACACCTTC.